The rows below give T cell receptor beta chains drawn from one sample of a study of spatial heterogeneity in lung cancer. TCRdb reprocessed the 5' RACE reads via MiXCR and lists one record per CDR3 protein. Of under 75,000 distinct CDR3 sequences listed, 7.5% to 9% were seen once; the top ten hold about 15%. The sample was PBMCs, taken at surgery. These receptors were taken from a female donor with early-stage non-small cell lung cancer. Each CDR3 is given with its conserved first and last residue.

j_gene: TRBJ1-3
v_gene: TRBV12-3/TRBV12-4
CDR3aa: CASSSGSGNTIYF

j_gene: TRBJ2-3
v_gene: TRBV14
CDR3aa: CASSPAGLATDTQYF

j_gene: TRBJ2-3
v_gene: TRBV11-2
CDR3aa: CASSFGLTDTQYF

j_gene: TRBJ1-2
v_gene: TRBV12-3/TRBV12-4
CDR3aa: CASRAAGIYGYTF

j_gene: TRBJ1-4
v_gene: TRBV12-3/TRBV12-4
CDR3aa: CASSFLTGTNEKLFF

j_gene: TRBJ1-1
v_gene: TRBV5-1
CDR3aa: CASSLDPLRNTEAFF

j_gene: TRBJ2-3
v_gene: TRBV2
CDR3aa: CVWGEDRGADTQYF

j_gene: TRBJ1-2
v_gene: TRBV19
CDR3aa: CASSMPGGNYGYTF

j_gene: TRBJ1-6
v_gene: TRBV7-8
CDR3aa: CASRTGDSPLHF

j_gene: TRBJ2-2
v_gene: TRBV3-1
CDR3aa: CASSLGSGGRHTGELFF

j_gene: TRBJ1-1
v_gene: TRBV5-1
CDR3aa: CASRPEDRVNTEAFF

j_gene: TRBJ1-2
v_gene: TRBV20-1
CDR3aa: CSASIQTGLRGYTF

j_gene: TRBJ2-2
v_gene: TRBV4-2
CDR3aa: CASSKTGTSGPNTGELFF

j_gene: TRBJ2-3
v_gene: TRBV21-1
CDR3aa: CASILGTGCTDTQYF

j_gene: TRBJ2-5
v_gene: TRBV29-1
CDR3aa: CSVERGETQYF

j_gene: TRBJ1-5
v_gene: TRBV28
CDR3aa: CASSSDRAHSNQPQHF

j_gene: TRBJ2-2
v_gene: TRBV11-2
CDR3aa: CASSSSLGELFF

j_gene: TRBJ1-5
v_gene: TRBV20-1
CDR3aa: CSARIGQINQPQHF

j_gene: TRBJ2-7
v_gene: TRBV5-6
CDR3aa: CASRGLVSGEQYF

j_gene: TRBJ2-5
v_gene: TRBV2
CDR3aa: CASSEQQGQETQYF

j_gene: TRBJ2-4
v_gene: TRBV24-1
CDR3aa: CATSDKLAGGSPFKNIQYF

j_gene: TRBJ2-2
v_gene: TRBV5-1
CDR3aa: CASSSTSYLEYAGELFF

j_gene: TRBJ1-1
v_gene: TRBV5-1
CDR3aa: CASSLEAGGVTEAFF

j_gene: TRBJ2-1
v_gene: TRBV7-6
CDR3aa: CASSLGTGLQDEQFF

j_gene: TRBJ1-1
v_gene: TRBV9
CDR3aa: CASSVDGGQGTEAFF

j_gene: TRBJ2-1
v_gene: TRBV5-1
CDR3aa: CASWTGGAPNEQFF

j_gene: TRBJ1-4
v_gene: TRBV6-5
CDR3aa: CASREGGQPEKLFF

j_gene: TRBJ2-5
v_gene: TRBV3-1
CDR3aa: CASSSHGTEETQYF

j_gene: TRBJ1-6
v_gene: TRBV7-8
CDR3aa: CASSLAQSSSYNSPHHF

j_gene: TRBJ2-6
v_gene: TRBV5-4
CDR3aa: CASSLSGGSGANVLTF

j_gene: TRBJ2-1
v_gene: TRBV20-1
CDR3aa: CSARKEAGGRYNEQFF

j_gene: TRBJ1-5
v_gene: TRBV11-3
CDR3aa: CASSLALGGSLNQPQHF

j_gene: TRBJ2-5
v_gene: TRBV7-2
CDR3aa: CASSQGSGEQKTQYF

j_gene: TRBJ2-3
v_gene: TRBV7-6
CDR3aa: CASSLEAGYGVGDTQYF

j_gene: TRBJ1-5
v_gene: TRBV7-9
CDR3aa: CASSSGDQPQHF

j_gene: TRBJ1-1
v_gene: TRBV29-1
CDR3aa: CSVGRTRSNTEAFF

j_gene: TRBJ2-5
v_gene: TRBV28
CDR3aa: CASSFRNGKETQYF

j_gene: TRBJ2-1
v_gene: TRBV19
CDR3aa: CASSIALAGNSEQFF

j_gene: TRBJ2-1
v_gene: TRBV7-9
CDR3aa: CASRPLSSYNEQFF

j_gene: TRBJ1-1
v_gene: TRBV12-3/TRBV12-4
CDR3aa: CASTQGIGTEAFF

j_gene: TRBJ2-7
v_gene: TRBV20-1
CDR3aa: CSARSGTPSYEQYF

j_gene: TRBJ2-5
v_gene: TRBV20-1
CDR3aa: CSASIDRWGETQYF

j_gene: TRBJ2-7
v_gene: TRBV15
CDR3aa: CATSGGTYEQYF

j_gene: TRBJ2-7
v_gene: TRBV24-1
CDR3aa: CATSDGFSYEQYF

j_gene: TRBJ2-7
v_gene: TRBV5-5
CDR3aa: CASGRTSGGAYEQYF

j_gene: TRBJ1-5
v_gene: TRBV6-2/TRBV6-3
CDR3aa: CASRQTNRGRNQPQHF